This passage covers 19 T cell receptor beta chains from one sample sequenced in a study of cytomegalovirus exposure and HLA in healthy donors. PCR used 60 Vbeta primers and 13 Jbeta primers. Measured with immunoSEQ multiplex PCR; TCRdb has only the in-frame clones, and not every one. The sample consists of about 180,000 clones, around four fifths of them appearing once. The sample was PBMCs. The receptors here all came from a woman in her sixties in good health and CMV-seropositive.

This clone appeared once. This chain links TRBV6-5 with TRBJ2-7, with D tentatively TRBD1 (6 bases). Germline V gene sequence: CDR1 MNHEY, CDR2 SVGAGI. This CDR3 region has 12 residues. V shed 5 bases and J shed 6 bases, with 11 bases lying between them. The CDR3 coding sequence is TGTGCCAGCAGTCTACAGGGTCTCGAGCAGTACTTC. Translating it yields CASSLQGLEQYF.

This rearrangement joins TRBV11-2 to TRBJ2-5; D may be TRBD2 (6 bases). CDR1 and CDR2 (germline): SGHAT, FQNNGV. There are 13 residues in the CDR3. The V end was cut by 5 bases, the J end by 5 bases, with 12 bases between. The CDR3 nucleotides are TGTGCCAGCAGCGGGGAGGCAGCGGAGACCCAGTACTTC. It is translated as CASSGEAAETQYF. Looking up the rest from reference TRBV11-2 and TRBJ2-5 gives the full variable domain: EAGVAQSPRYKIIEKRQSVAFWCNPISGHATLYWYQQILGQGPKLLIQFQNNGVVDDSQLPKDRFSAERLKGVDSTLKIQPAKLEDSAVYLCASSGEAAETQYFGPGTRLLVL.

This rearrangement joins TRBV12-5 to TRBJ2-2; the match to TRBD1 covers 8 bases. The V segment lost 3 bases and the J segment 5 bases; nucleotides outside the gene matches: 8. This CDR3 contains 16 residues. Germline CDR1 is LGHNT and CDR2 is FRNRAP. DNA of the CDR3: TGTGCTAGTGGTTTCGGACAGGGACGGGCAACCGGGGAGCTGTTTTTT. This encodes CASGFGQGRATGELFF.

J is TRBJ2-1 and V is TRBV18; TRBD2 aligns across 7 bases. Trimming cost V 6 bases and J 9 bases; bases outside gene matches: 11. Per the germline V gene, CDR1 is KGHSH and CDR2 is LQKENI. The CDR3 sequence is 14 residues long. The DNA of the CDR3 is TGTGCCAGCTCTCGCACTACTAGCGATGCTGAGCAGTTCTTC. It translates to CASSRTTSDAEQFF. Looking up the rest from reference TRBV18 and TRBJ2-1 gives the full variable domain: NAGVMQNPRHLVRRRGQEARLRCSPMKGHSHVYWYRQLPEEGLKFMVYLQKENIIDESGMPKERFSAEFPKEGPSILRIQQVVRGDSAAYFCASSRTTSDAEQFFGPGTRLTVL.

V and J are TRBV6-5 and TRBJ2-7, with 10 bases aligning to TRBD1. The CDR3 has 16 residues. V was clipped by 3 bases and J by 2 bases; unmatched bases: 7. CDR1 is MNHEY and CDR2 is SVGAGI in the germline V gene. The DNA of the CDR3 is TGTGCCAGCAGTTATACACCGGGACAGGGGACCTACGAGCAGTACTTC. Encoded protein: CASSYTPGQGTYEQYF.

This chain joins TRBV19 and TRBJ1-1; 11 positions agree with TRBD1. The CDR3 is made up of 16 amino acids. Germline V gene sequence: CDR1 LNHDA, CDR2 SQIVND (reference sequence). Trimming took 5 bases from V and 1 from J; bases not matched to a gene: 6. The CDR3 loop reads CASSSRTGGTNTEAFF. CDR3 nucleotide sequence: TGTGCCAGTAGTTCCCGGACAGGGGGCACGAACACTGAAGCTTTCTTT. The full variable domain, its missing parts supplied by reference TRBV19 and TRBJ1-1, is DGGITQSPKYLFRKEGQNVTLSCEQNLNHDAMYWYRQDPGQGLRLIYYSQIVNDFQKGDIAEGYSVSREKKESFPLTVTSAQKNPTAFYLCASSSRTGGTNTEAFFGQGTRLTVV.

For this clone: The sample has other DNA sequences that encode this CDR3 too. V usage is TRBV28 and J usage is TRBJ2-3; D is unclear. Germline V gives CDR1 MDHEN, CDR2 SYDVKM. The V end lost 5 bases, the J end lost 6 bases, and 9 bases lay between the germline ends. The CDR3 loop spans 12 amino acids. The CDR3 loop is CASSPPRDTQYF. In DNA form, the CDR3 reads TGTGCCAGCAGTCCACCTCGGGATACGCAGTATTTT. The full variable domain, with the rest looked up from reference TRBV28 and TRBJ2-3, is DVKVTQSSRYLVKRTGEKVFLECVQDMDHENMFWYRQDPGLGLRLIYFSYDVKMKEKGDIPEGYSVSREKKERFSLILESASTNQTSMYLCASSPPRDTQYFGPGTRLTVL.

This chain links TRBV19 with TRBJ2-5; weak D call: TRBD1 (5 bases). The germline V gene encodes CDR1 LNHDA and CDR2 SQIVND (reference sequence). Deletions cut 9 bases from V and 2 bases from J, with 13 bases between. This CDR3 spans 13 amino acids. As DNA, the CDR3 is TGTGCCAGGCGTCGGCAGGGACAAGAGACCCAGTACTTC. It is translated as CARRRQGQETQYF.

Of note for this clone: This CDR3 is also generated by other DNA sequences in the sample. The chain employs TRBV9 and TRBJ2-7; TRBD1 matches at 10 bases. Germline V gene lookup returns CDR1 SGDLS and CDR2 YYNGEE. The V and J ends lost 3 bases and 4 bases, in that order; junction bases with no gene match: 4. This CDR3 has 14 amino acids. CDR3 loop: CASSDRDRGYEQYF. CDR3 DNA: TGTGCCAGCAGCGACCGGGACAGGGGTTACGAGCAGTACTTC.

The chain recombines TRBV5-8 with TRBJ2-4, with D possibly being TRBD1 (5 bases). Germline V gives CDR1 SGHTS, CDR2 YDEGEE. The CDR3 runs 16 residues. V was cut by 3 bases and J by 0 bases, with 13 bases left in between. The CDR3 sequence: CASSSQGFGAKNIQYF. The CDR3 DNA sequence: TGTGCCAGCAGCTCCCAGGGATTTGGAGCCAAAAACATTCAGTACTTC.

The chain is built from TRBV27 and TRBJ1-4; D not certain. CDR3 size: 14 residues. Germline-derived CDR1 and CDR2 are MNHEY and SMNVEV (reference sequence). The V end was cut by 2 bases, the J end by 8 bases, with 12 bases between. DNA for the CDR3: TGTGCCAGCAGTTTAAGAGGGTTGGGGGAAAAACTGTTTTTT. Translation gives CASSLRGLGEKLFF.

The chain uses TRBV5-1 and TRBJ2-7, with D possibly being TRBD2 (5 bases). The CDR3 contains 15 residues. Trimming pared 0 bases from V and 5 bases from J, leaving 15 bases between. The germline V gene has CDR1 SGHRS and CDR2 YFSETQ. This chain's CDR3 is CASSLVASQANEQYF. In DNA form, the CDR3 reads TGCGCCAGCAGCTTGGTTGCTAGCCAAGCCAACGAGCAGTACTTC.

This clone was seen just once. This chain links TRBV10-3 with TRBJ1-5, with 9 positions matching TRBD1. J gave up 7 bases and V 6 bases, and 13 bases lay outside the gene matches. The CDR3 covers 16 residues. Germline assignment: CDR1 ENHRY and CDR2 SYGVKD. CDR3 amino acids: CAISNGTGWGRQPQHF. The CDR3 bases are TGTGCCATCAGCAATGGGACAGGGTGGGGGAGGCAGCCCCAGCATTTT.

The rearrangement joins TRBV2 to TRBJ1-2, with unresolved D. This CDR3 has 15 residues. Germline V CDR1 and CDR2: SNHLY, FYNNEI. Trimming stripped 1 base from V and 6 bases from J, with 15 bases between. CDR3 sequence: CASSEVRVPRDGYTF. CDR3 DNA sequence: TGTGCCAGCAGTGAAGTTCGCGTACCGAGAGATGGCTACACCTTC.

The gene calls are TRBV2 and TRBJ2-1; maybe TRBD2 (6 bases). The germline V gene encodes CDR1 SNHLY and CDR2 FYNNEI. The V gene lost 9 bases and the J gene lost 2 bases, with 11 bases spanning the gap. The CDR3 contains 13 residues. CDR3 in amino acids: CASLSGTYNEQFF. In nucleotides, the CDR3 is TGTGCCAGTCTTAGCGGAACCTACAATGAGCAGTTCTTC.

This chain connects TRBV29-1 to TRBJ2-7, with TRBD2 matching over 12 bases. The CDR3 covers 16 residues. V shed 4 bases, J shed 3 bases, and the junction held 10 bases outside the gene matches. Germline V lookup: CDR1 SQVTM, CDR2 ANQGSEA. The CDR3 nucleotides read TGCAGCGTTGGAAGCGCTAGCGGGAGGGCAATCTACGAGCAGTACTTC. It encodes CSVGSASGRAIYEQYF.

The chain joins TRBV6-1 to TRBJ2-5, with D perhaps TRBD2 (6 bases). The CDR3 runs 15 residues. V lost 4 bases and J lost 5, with 17 bases in between. The V gene's germline CDR1 is MNHNS and CDR2 SASEGT. The CDR3: CASSVIREASETQYF. Here the CDR3 DNA reads TGTGCCAGCAGTGTGATCAGGGAGGCTTCGGAGACCCAGTACTTC.

V usage is TRBV9 and J usage is TRBJ2-1; maybe TRBD2 (7 bases). The V gene's germline CDR1 is SGDLS and CDR2 YYNGEE. Trimming took 4 bases from V and 3 from J, leaving 17 bases between them. The CDR3 has 16 residues. CDR3 residues: CASSPEGGGFYNEQFF. The CDR3 region has the DNA TGTGCCAGCAGCCCCGAAGGGGGGGGATTCTACAATGAGCAGTTCTTC.

This chain connects TRBV27 to TRBJ2-7, with 7 bases matching TRBD1. The length of the CDR3 is 13 residues. J gave up 6 bases and V 5 bases, and 7 bases lay outside the gene matches. The germline CDR1 and CDR2 sequences are MNHEY and SMNVEV (reference sequence). The CDR3 bases are TGTGCCAGCAGTCCGAATACAGGGGTCGAGCAGTACTTC. This gives the protein CASSPNTGVEQYF.